This T cell receptor (beta chain) is drawn from a study of T cells in tumors after PD-1 blockade. Across the whole study: Patients received pembrolizumab 200 mg every 3 weeks or cemiplimab 350 mg every 2 weeks. Some patients also took daily vismodegib 150 mg during anti-PD-1 treatment.

Some clones are missing from TCRdb's copy, which holds only in-frame ones; the method was immunoSEQ multiplex PCR. The repertoire holds some 14,000 clones, with over 80% as singletons. The CDR3 loop spans 14 amino acids. This specimen was PBMCs, taken after anti-PD-1 treatment. The J gene is TRBJ2-7, the V gene TRBV21-1; TRBD2 was called by the table and not checked on the DNA. TRBV21-1 is listed as a pseudogene. This TCR came from a human donor with basal cell carcinoma. The CDR3 loop reads CASSPLAGPHEQYF. CDR3 nucleotides: TGTGCCAGCAGTCCGCTAGCGGGGCCCCACGAGCAGTACTTC.